A selection of T cell receptor beta chains follows, all from one sample in a study of blood T cell repertoires in COVID-19. Clones were sequenced by immunoSEQ multiplex PCR, and TCRdb holds only the in-frame ones, with some missing. This sample has under 75,000 clones, with just under 80% found just once. The specimen sequenced was peripheral blood. These receptors were taken from a woman aged 55-75 years with acute or convalescent COVID-19. Both conserved end residues are trimmed from each CDR3.

v_call: TRBV3-1/TRBV3-2; j_call: TRBJ2-1; cdr3_aa: ASSQERDRKRNEQF
v_call: TRBV27; j_call: TRBJ1-1; cdr3_aa: ASSSQGSEAF
v_call: TRBV6-6; j_call: TRBJ1-1; cdr3_aa: ASTPGQGGFGTEAF
v_call: TRBV3-1/TRBV3-2; j_call: TRBJ2-5; cdr3_aa: ASSQDRLAGETQY
v_call: TRBV19; j_call: TRBJ2-7; cdr3_aa: ASSPAGNHPGEQY
v_call: TRBV19; j_call: TRBJ2-1; cdr3_aa: ASSDFGSSYNEQF
v_call: TRBV7-2; j_call: TRBJ2-2; cdr3_aa: ASSLGPANTGELF
v_call: TRBV5-5; j_call: TRBJ1-2; cdr3_aa: ASSLAPTGVYGYT
v_call: TRBV19; j_call: TRBJ2-1; cdr3_aa: ASSIGSHGDNEQF
v_call: TRBV4-2; j_call: TRBJ1-1; cdr3_aa: ASSQESAGNTEAF
v_call: TRBV4-1; j_call: TRBJ1-6; cdr3_aa: ASSQKPGQGTAVYNSPLH
v_call: TRBV5-1; j_call: TRBJ2-7; cdr3_aa: ASSWERGEQY
v_call: TRBV6-5; j_call: TRBJ2-3; cdr3_aa: ASSYGLADTQY